The 20 T cell receptor beta chains below all came from one sample that was sequenced in a study of CD8 T cells in Susac syndrome. RNA totalling about 0.5 to 1 ug underwent reverse transcription with random hexamers. TCRdb recomputed calls from the immunoSEQ multiplex PCR reads with MiXCR, one row per CDR3 protein. Of some 110,000 distinct CDR3 sequences listed, 85% to 95% are singletons. The material sequenced was CD8+ T cells from PBMCs. These receptors were collected from a human donor with Susac syndrome.

V gene TRBV4-3 combines with J gene TRBJ2-1; 10 positions agree with TRBD2. The length of the CDR3 is 19 residues. Germline V CDR1 and CDR2: LGHNA, YSLEER. Trimming removed 4 bases from V and 3 bases from J; junction bases left unmatched: 15. CDR3: CASSPLGPASGGDYNEQFF. CDR3 bases: TGCGCCAGCAGCCCCCTTGGTCCGGCTAGCGGGGGAGACTACAATGAGCAGTTCTTC.

This clonotype was seen a few times. CDR3 in DNA: TGCGCCAGCAGCTTGGCCGGGACAGCAACCTACGAGCAGTACTTC. This translates into CASSLAGTATYEQYF. This sequence joins TRBV5-1 and TRBJ2-7; TRBD1 matches at 7 bases. Unmatched junction bases numbered 5, after V lost 0 bases and J lost 2 bases. Germline assignment: CDR1 SGHRS and CDR2 YFSETQ. The CDR3 runs to 15 residues.

This chain joins TRBV12-5 and TRBJ2-7; D possibly corresponds to TRBD1 (5 bases). Per germline, CDR1 LGHNT and CDR2 FRNRAP. This CDR3 region has 12 residues. The V gene lost 5 bases and the J gene lost 10 bases, with 15 bases spanning the gap. The CDR3 sequence is CASGPGNRYQYF. CDR3 nucleotides: TGTGCTAGTGGTCCTGGGAACAGGTATCAGTACTTC.

The J gene is TRBJ1-6, the V gene TRBV14, with D possibly TRBD1 on 5 matching bases. This CDR3 is 15 amino acids long. The V gene's germline CDR1 is SGHDN and CDR2 FVKESK. V was trimmed by 1 base and J by 9 bases, leaving 13 bases between them. CDR3 sequence: CASSQVSGRGSPLHF. CDR3 sequence (DNA): TGTGCCAGCAGCCAAGTATCCGGGAGGGGTTCACCCCTCCACTTT. Looking up the rest from reference TRBV14 and TRBJ1-6 gives the full variable domain: EAGVTQFPSHSVIEKGQTVTLRCDPISGHDNLYWYRRVMGKEIKFLLHFVKESKQDESGMPNNRFLAERTGGTYSTLKVQPAELEDSGVYFCASSQVSGRGSPLHFGNGTRLTVT.

The chain carries TRBV29-1 and TRBJ1-1, with 9 nucleotides matching TRBD1. Germline V lookup: CDR1 SQVTM, CDR2 ANQGSEA. The junction had 4 bases not matched to a gene; V was cut back by 6 bases and J by 2 bases. CDR3 length equals 13 residues. The CDR3 DNA reads TGCAGCGTGTGGACAGGGGTCAACACTGAAGCTTTCTTT. Amino acid sequence: CSVWTGVNTEAFF.

The chain couples TRBV9 to TRBJ2-1, with D hard to call. The CDR3 has 12 residues. V lost 0 bases and J lost 6, with 4 bases in between. The germline V gene encodes CDR1 SGDLS and CDR2 YYNGEE. The CDR3 bases are TGTGCCAGCAGCGTAGAGGCCAATGAGCAGTTCTTC. It translates to CASSVEANEQFF.

The chain carries TRBV19 and TRBJ1-2, with 9 bases fitting TRBD1. V shed 8 bases, J shed 1 base, and the junction held 8 bases outside the gene matches. CDR1 LNHDA and CDR2 SQIVND come from the germline V gene (reference sequence). There are 15 residues in the CDR3. CDR3 nucleotides: TGTGCCAGTTATGGGTGGACAGGGGATAACTATGGCTACACCTTC. It encodes CASYGWTGDNYGYTF.

The CDR3: CASSLSMGGPQFF. The DNA for the CDR3 is TGTGCCAGCAGTTTATCGATGGGGGGCCCGCAGTTCTTC. The chain couples TRBV27 to TRBJ2-1; D may be TRBD1 or TRBD2 (6 bases each). The length of the CDR3 is 13 residues. Trimming took 0 bases from V and 12 from J, leaving 12 bases between them. Germline-derived CDR1 and CDR2 are MNHEY and SMNVEV (reference sequence).

The chain combines TRBV6-6 with TRBJ2-1, with D perhaps TRBD1 (5 bases). V dropped 5 bases and J dropped 10 bases, with 15 bases sitting between them. The CDR3 spans 13 residues. Germline CDR1 reads MNHNY; CDR2 reads SVGAGI (reference sequence). The CDR3 DNA reads as TGTGCCAGCAGTCCCAAGACAGCCGGCGAGCAGTTCTTC. Translated, it gives CASSPKTAGEQFF.

V is TRBV20-1 and J is TRBJ2-7; 7 nucleotides align to TRBD1. In germline, CDR1 is DFQATT, CDR2 SNEGSKA (reference sequence). Losses at the gene ends were 3 bases for V and 3 bases for J; bases not matched to a gene: 8. CDR3 size: 14 residues. CDR3 sequence reads: CSASAGTDLYEQYF. The CDR3 nucleotides read TGCAGTGCTAGCGCCGGGACAGATCTCTACGAGCAGTACTTC.

The V gene is TRBV1, the J gene TRBJ2-7; TRBD1, as called in the table, went unchecked against the DNA. TRBV1 is annotated as a pseudogene. CDR3 size: 12 residues. CDR3 loop: CTSSQDRDRSHF. CDR3 DNA sequence: TGCACCAGCAGCCAAGATCGGGACAGGAGCCACTTC.

This rearrangement joins TRBV5-6 to TRBJ1-2; no clear D. The CDR3 has 15 residues. CDR1 is SGHDT, CDR2 YYEEEE, per germline. V dropped 0 bases and J dropped 2 bases, with 11 bases sitting between them. Here the CDR3 DNA reads TGTGCCAGCAGCTTGGCCGGACGCAGGAACTATGGCTACACCTTC. The encoded protein is CASSLAGRRNYGYTF. The whole variable domain, remainder taken from reference TRBV5-6 and TRBJ1-2, is DAGVTQSPTHLIKTRGQQVTLRCSPKSGHDTVSWYQQALGQGPQFIFQYYEEEERQRGNFPDRFSGHQFPNYSSELNVNALLLGDSALYLCASSLAGRRNYGYTFGSGTRLTVV.

The gene calls are TRBV15 and TRBJ1-5, with D hard to call. V was trimmed by 5 bases and J by 6 bases, leaving 11 bases between them. The CDR3 length is 13 residues. Germline assignment: CDR1 LNHNV and CDR2 YYDKDF (reference sequence). Here the CDR3 reads CATSLASSQPQHF. CDR3 nucleotide sequence: TGTGCCACCAGCCTGGCTTCGTCTCAGCCCCAGCATTTT. The full variable domain, completed using reference TRBV15 and TRBJ1-5, is DAMVIQNPRYQVTQFGKPVTLSCSQTLNHNVMYWYQQKSSQAPKLLFHYYDKDFNNEADTPDNFQSRRPNTSFCFLDIRSPGLGDTAMYLCATSLASSQPQHFGDGTRLSIL.

Comment on this clonotype: This CDR3 is missing its conserved last phenylalanine or tryptophan, likely due to a read error. The DNA is left out, because the CDR3 cannot be placed on it with certainty; the CDR3 is given as TCRdb lists it. The chain recombines TRBV7-3 with TRBJ2-7; TRBD1 was called by the table and not checked on the DNA. From germline, CDR1 is SGHTA and CDR2 FQGTGA. The CDR3 is 16 residues long, counting both termini. The CDR3 loop is CASSLMLSRDRPLPYL.

The CDR3 DNA reads TGTGCCAGCAGCTTTGGACCGGGACAGGGAGAGGGTGGCTACACCTTC. It codes for CASSFGPGQGEGGYTF. The J gene is TRBJ1-2, the V gene TRBV11-2; 9 positions agree with TRBD1. CDR1 and CDR2 (germline): SGHAT, FQNNGV. Trimming took 3 bases from V and 7 from J; bases not matched to a gene: 12. The CDR3 sequence is 16 residues long.

This clonotype was counted once. The CDR3: CASSSRDSSSYEQYF. CDR3 nucleotide sequence: TGTGCCAGCAGCTCCCGGGACAGCTCTTCTTACGAGCAGTACTTC. V gene TRBV13 combines with J gene TRBJ2-7; TRBD1 aligns across 7 bases. Trimming at V came to 4 bases and at J to 4 bases, leaving 10 bases not matched to a gene. Looked up from germline, CDR1 is PRHDT and CDR2 is FYEKMQ (reference sequence). The CDR3 spans 15 residues.

This clonotype was detected once. This chain links TRBV5-6 with TRBJ2-1, with 10 bases matching TRBD2. The CDR3 runs to 16 residues. The J segment lost 3 bases and the V segment lost 4 bases, leaving 7 bases of the junction unmatched. Germline assignment: CDR1 SGHDT and CDR2 YYEEEE. The CDR3 region has the DNA TGTGCCAGCAGCCTAGTACTAGCGGGGAACTACAATGAGCAGTTCTTC. Its translation is CASSLVLAGNYNEQFF.

The CDR3 sequence is CSARDLRGPTEKLFF. In DNA, the CDR3 is TGCAGTGCTAGAGACCTCAGGGGGCCCACTGAAAAACTGTTTTTT. The rearrangement joins TRBV20-1 to TRBJ1-4; 8 bases are shared with TRBD1. Germline CDR1 and CDR2: DFQATT and SNEGSKA (reference sequence). With 0 bases clipped from V and 7 bases from J, the junction kept 7 bases outside the gene matches. The CDR3 spans 15 residues.

The chain uses TRBV4-3 and TRBJ1-6; 10 bases map to TRBD1. The CDR3 has 15 amino acids. V lost 0 bases, J lost 14 bases, and 7 bases stayed unmatched. Looked up from germline, CDR1 is LGHNA and CDR2 is YSLEER. CDR3 protein: CASSQDFGTGETLHF. The CDR3 nucleotides are TGCGCCAGCAGCCAAGATTTCGGGACAGGGGAGACCCTCCACTTT.

About this clonotype: The junction and the germline gene differ at one end; a read error may be behind it. This chain uses TRBV7-2 with TRBJ2-7, with TRBD1 matching over 8 bases. CDR1 is SGHTA, CDR2 FQGNSA, per germline. The CDR3 length is 15 residues. The CDR3 nucleotides are TGTGCCAGCAGCGCCGCCGGGACAGGCGTATACGAGCAGTGCTTC. Amino acid sequence: CASSAAGTGVYEQCF.